These 30 T cell receptor beta chains originate from one sample sequenced in a study of identical twins. MiXCR was run by TCRdb on the 5' RACE reads, yielding one entry per CDR3 protein. The sample yields 400,000 to 650,000 distinct CDR3 sequences, roughly a fifth seen once. A further study also used this sample, focusing on T cells expressing NK-cell markers.

The source material was CD4+ T cells sorted from blood. The source of these receptors is a woman aged 18 to 35 in good health.

This clonotype has a handful of counts. This sequence joins TRBV11-2 and TRBJ2-4, with D hard to call. Germline V gene data show CDR1 as SGHAT and CDR2 as FQNNGV. The CDR3 spans 12 residues. Trimming removed 3 bases at V and 15 bases at J, with 15 bases between. CDR3 DNA sequence: TGTGCCAGCAGCTTTACCGGGCCCGGACGGTACTTC. This encodes CASSFTGPGRYF.

This clonotype came up a few times. The J gene is TRBJ2-1, the V gene TRBV20-1, with TRBD2 matching 11 bases. Germline assignment: CDR1 DFQATT and CDR2 SNEGSKA (reference sequence). This CDR3 has 15 amino acids. Losses at the gene ends were 4 bases for V and 3 bases for J; bases not matched to a gene: 5. The CDR3 region is CSAKKGTSGYNEQFF. In nucleotides, the CDR3 is TGCAGTGCTAAAAAAGGGACTAGCGGCTACAATGAGCAGTTCTTC.

The chain employs TRBV5-1 and TRBJ2-2; 7 bases line up with TRBD1. Unmatched junction bases numbered 6, after V lost 4 bases and J lost 0 bases. Per the germline V gene, CDR1 is SGHRS and CDR2 is YFSETQ. CDR3 length equals 16 residues. CDR3 coding DNA: TGCGCCAGCAGCCCACTGGACAGGCCGAACACCGGGGAGCTGTTTTTT. Its protein is CASSPLDRPNTGELFF. The full variable domain, its missing parts supplied by reference TRBV5-1 and TRBJ2-2, is KAGVTQTPRYLIKTRGQQVTLSCSPISGHRSVSWYQQTPGQGLQFLFEYFSETQRNKGNFPGRFSGRQFSNSRSEMNVSTLELGDSALYLCASSPLDRPNTGELFFGEGSRLTVL.

The rearrangement links TRBV20-1 to TRBJ2-4; D gene unclear. The germline V and J ends were trimmed by 5 bases and 4 bases, with 18 bases remaining between them. This CDR3 is built from 15 residues. Germline CDR1 is DFQATT and CDR2 is SNEGSKA (reference sequence). CDR3 loop: CSAWSWQARKNIQYF. CDR3 in DNA: TGCAGTGCTTGGAGTTGGCAGGCCCGAAAAAACATTCAGTACTTC.

The chain joins TRBV15 to TRBJ2-5; D gene ambiguous. Germline V gene data show CDR1 as LNHNV and CDR2 as YYDKDF (reference sequence). Trimming took off 0 bases at V and 0 bases at J, with 5 bases between the two ends. The CDR3 contains 14 residues. This CDR3 is CATSRESHQETQYF. The CDR3 nucleotides are TGTGCCACCAGCAGAGAGTCCCACCAAGAGACCCAGTACTTC. Drawing the rest from reference TRBV15 and TRBJ2-5, the complete variable domain is DAMVIQNPRYQVTQFGKPVTLSCSQTLNHNVMYWYQQKSSQAPKLLFHYYDKDFNNEADTPDNFQSRRPNTSFCFLDIRSPGLGDTAMYLCATSRESHQETQYFGPGTRLLVL.

A few counts support this clonotype. The rearrangement uses TRBV27 and TRBJ1-6; TRBD1 aligns across 8 bases. V trimming: 6 bases; J trimming: 6 bases; junction bases outside the gene matches: 4. The germline CDR1 and CDR2 sequences are MNHEY and SMNVEV (reference sequence). The CDR3 has 14 residues. CDR3 amino acids: CASRRDRINSPLHF. Here the CDR3 DNA reads TGTGCCAGCAGGAGGGACAGGATTAATTCACCCCTCCACTTT.

This chain joins TRBV15 and TRBJ1-2; D is ambiguous. From germline, CDR1 is LNHNV and CDR2 YYDKDF (reference sequence). The V end was cut by 2 bases, the J end by 5 bases, with 6 bases between. This CDR3 is built from 12 residues. The CDR3 sequence is CATSRTVYGYTF. As DNA, the CDR3 is TGTGCCACCAGCAGAACAGTTTATGGCTACACCTTC.

This clonotype was observed a few times. J is TRBJ2-3 and V is TRBV29-1; TRBD1 agrees at 10 bases. CDR1 and CDR2 from the germline V gene are SQVTM and ANQGSEA. The V and J ends lost 2 bases and 3 bases, in that order; junction bases with no gene match: 5. The CDR3 has 15 residues. The CDR3 here is CSVERTGGGTDTQYF. DNA for the CDR3: TGCAGCGTTGAAAGGACAGGGGGAGGTACAGATACGCAGTATTTT.

The CDR3 spells CASRLRTTTGELFF. The CDR3 DNA follows: TGTGCCAGTAGGCTCCGGACAACGACCGGGGAGCTGTTTTTT. The V call is TRBV19, the J call TRBJ2-2, with TRBD1 as a possible D gene (5 bases). This CDR3 region has 14 residues. The germline V gene has CDR1 LNHDA and CDR2 SQIVND (reference sequence). Between the trimmed V and J ends, which lost 6 bases and 5 bases, there was a span of 13 bases.

The rearrangement joins TRBV5-1 to TRBJ1-4; D is perhaps TRBD1 (6 bases). Germline V CDR1 and CDR2: SGHRS, YFSETQ. V was shortened by 3 bases and J by 10 bases, with 16 bases between the two germline ends. The CDR3 extends over 14 amino acids. CDR3 sequence (DNA): TGCGCCAGCAGCTCCGGGGTGGGGGCCGGAAAACTGTTTTTT. This sequence encodes CASSSGVGAGKLFF.

The rearrangement joins TRBV20-1 to TRBJ2-7; D may be TRBD1 or TRBD2 (5 bases each). Trimming took off 3 bases at V and 0 bases at J, with 18 bases between the two ends. Germline assignment: CDR1 DFQATT and CDR2 SNEGSKA (reference sequence). This CDR3 is 16 amino acids long. CDR3 bases: TGCAGTGCTAGGGGGCTTCGGGACCGACTCTCCTACGAGCAGTACTTC. Protein: CSARGLRDRLSYEQYF.

The chain is built from TRBV20-1 and TRBJ1-1; D uncertain. The germline gives CDR1 DFQATT, CDR2 SNEGSKA (reference sequence). The CDR3 contains 14 residues. CDR3: CIPSLTAKNTEAFF. CDR3 in DNA: TGCATCCCCTCCTTGACGGCGAAGAACACTGAAGCTTTCTTT.

J is TRBJ2-7 and V is TRBV19; D might be TRBD2 (6 bases). The germline V gene has CDR1 LNHDA and CDR2 SQIVND (reference sequence). V was trimmed by 6 bases and J by 2 bases, leaving 17 bases between them. This CDR3 region has 15 residues. The CDR3 here is CASSPASGRAYEQYF. The CDR3 nucleotides read TGTGCCAGTAGCCCCGCCAGCGGGCGCGCCTACGAGCAGTACTTC. The whole variable domain, remainder taken from reference TRBV19 and TRBJ2-7, is DGGITQSPKYLFRKEGQNVTLSCEQNLNHDAMYWYRQDPGQGLRLIYYSQIVNDFQKGDIAEGYSVSREKKESFPLTVTSAQKNPTAFYLCASSPASGRAYEQYFGPGTRLTVT.

This clonotype was seen more than once but under ten times. The chain joins TRBV29-1 to TRBJ2-1; 11 bases are a match to TRBD2. Germline CDR1 and CDR2: SQVTM and ANQGSEA. V trimming: 8 bases; J trimming: 1 base; junction bases outside the gene matches: 7. The CDR3 has 15 residues. CDR3 sequence reads: CSLLGTSGSYNEQFF. The CDR3 DNA reads as TGCAGCCTACTTGGGACTAGCGGATCCTACAATGAGCAGTTCTTC.

The gene calls are TRBV3-1 and TRBJ2-2, with D maybe TRBD1 (5 bases). The CDR3 spans 13 residues. The V end was cut by 2 bases, the J end by 6 bases, with 7 bases between. CDR1 and CDR2 (germline): LGHDT, YNNKEL (reference sequence). The CDR3 is CASSQTQAGELFF. The CDR3, as DNA: TGTGCCAGCAGCCAAACACAGGCCGGGGAGCTGTTTTTT.

The V and J genes are TRBV20-1 and TRBJ2-2, with 10 bases that match TRBD1. Germline V gene lookup returns CDR1 DFQATT and CDR2 SNEGSKA (reference sequence). The CDR3 covers 14 residues. J gave up 4 bases and V 3 bases, and 2 bases lay outside the gene matches. The CDR3 DNA reads as TGCAGTGCTAGTCGGGACAGGGGCACCGGGGAGCTGTTTTTT. It encodes CSASRDRGTGELFF.

In its sample, this clonotype was seen a few times. The gene calls are TRBV4-2 and TRBJ2-3, with 12 bases lining up with TRBD2. CDR1 is LGHNA, CDR2 YNFKEQ, per germline. The CDR3 is 18 amino acids. Trimming at V came to 1 base and at J to 3 bases, leaving 8 bases not matched to a gene. The CDR3 region is CASSQVTSGGISTDTQYF. The CDR3 nucleotides read TGTGCCAGCAGCCAAGTGACTAGCGGGGGTATATCGACAGATACGCAGTATTTT.

The chain couples TRBV5-1 to TRBJ1-1; 7 positions agree with TRBD1. This CDR3 comprises 14 residues. The J segment lost 4 bases and the V segment lost 0 bases, leaving 3 bases of the junction unmatched. Germline values: CDR1 SGHRS, CDR2 YFSETQ. CDR3: CASSLDHRGTEAFF. CDR3 in DNA: TGCGCCAGCAGCTTGGACCACAGGGGCACTGAAGCTTTCTTT.

This clonotype occurred a few times. The V gene is TRBV6-2 or TRBV6-3, the J gene TRBJ2-2; 12 nucleotides align to TRBD1. The germline CDR1 and CDR2 sequences are MNHEY and SVGEGT. The CDR3 has 15 amino acids. Trimming cost V 8 bases and J 1 base; bases outside gene matches: 2. This chain's CDR3 is CASGTGGLNTGELFF. The CDR3 DNA reads TGTGCCAGCGGGACAGGGGGCCTGAACACCGGGGAGCTGTTTTTT.

This clonotype has only a few counts. One junction end disagrees with the germline gene, perhaps due to a read error. V is TRBV12-3 or TRBV12-4 and J is TRBJ2-1, with 9 bases lining up with TRBD2. The CDR3 covers 19 residues. The CDR3 here is CAISYGSSGGTSYLHEQFF. CDR3 bases: TGTGCCATCAGTTACGGTTCCAGCGGGGGGACTAGCTATCTCCATGAGCAGTTCTTC.

The CDR3 is CASSRQVSSYNEQFF. CDR3 sequence (DNA): TGTGCCAGCAGCCGTCAGGTTAGCTCCTACAATGAGCAGTTCTTC. The chain carries TRBV12-3 or TRBV12-4 and TRBJ2-1, with D hard to call. This CDR3 spans 15 amino acids. The germline V and J ends were trimmed by 6 bases and 0 bases, with 12 bases remaining between them.

The chain links TRBV20-1 to TRBJ1-1; D may be TRBD1 (5 bases). Germline V gives CDR1 DFQATT, CDR2 SNEGSKA (reference sequence). Trimming took 5 bases from V and 2 from J, leaving 15 bases between them. The CDR3 contains 14 residues. CDR3 bases: TGCAGTGCTGGACACGTAGTACGTAACACTGAAGCTTTCTTT. Its protein is CSAGHVVRNTEAFF.

The table lists this clonotype with a few counts. The chain recombines TRBV15 with TRBJ2-3; 9 nucleotides align to TRBD1. The germline V gene has CDR1 LNHNV and CDR2 YYDKDF (reference sequence). Unmatched junction bases numbered 13, after V lost 1 base and J lost 8 bases. The CDR3 runs to 17 residues. The CDR3 nucleotides are TGTGCCACCAGCAGAGGGGACAGGGCCCTAAGGGGGGGTACGCAGTATTTT. It translates to CATSRGDRALRGGTQYF.

Regarding this clonotype: Being one base from a much bigger clone, this may be a read error. The chain carries TRBV3-1 and TRBJ2-1; no definite D call. The CDR3 length is 12 residues. The germline gives CDR1 LGHDT, CDR2 YNNKEL (reference sequence). V lost 3 bases, J lost 4 bases, and 4 bases lay in between. In DNA, the CDR3 is TGTGCCAGCAGCCAGCCTTACAATGAGCAGTTCTTC. Its protein product is CASSQPYNEQFF.

The sample holds a few counts of this clonotype. V usage is TRBV30 and J usage is TRBJ1-1, with unresolved D. Trimming left V 0 bases short and J 0 bases short, with 8 bases between. This CDR3 comprises 14 residues. Per the germline V gene, CDR1 is GTSNPN and CDR2 is SVGIG (reference sequence). For the CDR3, the DNA is TGTGCCTGGAGTGTACCCCCCATGAACACTGAAGCTTTCTTT. Its translation: CAWSVPPMNTEAFF.

The genes are TRBV12-3 or TRBV12-4 and TRBJ1-6; no reliable D call. The ends were cut back, 1 base at V and 14 bases at J, with 9 bases in the middle. The CDR3 totals 12 residues. The CDR3 sequence is CASSLEPTTLHF. The CDR3 DNA is TGTGCCAGCAGTTTAGAACCTACAACCCTCCACTTT.

V gene TRBV10-1 combines with J gene TRBJ1-2; D uncertain. Trimming shortened V by 2 bases and J by 8 bases, and 15 bases separated the two germline ends. This CDR3 has 14 amino acids. Germline V gene sequence: CDR1 WNHNN, CDR2 SYGVQD (reference sequence). CDR3 protein: CASSEGRGLGGYTF. CDR3 nucleotide sequence: TGCGCCAGCAGTGAGGGACGCGGTCTTGGGGGCTACACCTTC.

This clonotype has just a few counts. The gene calls are TRBV6-2 or TRBV6-3 and TRBJ1-1, with a weak D call TRBD1 (5 bases). The CDR3 runs 13 residues. In germline, CDR1 is MNHEY, CDR2 SVGEGT. V was shortened by 2 bases and J by 11 bases, with 15 bases between the two germline ends. The CDR3 sequence is CASSYGPQGRAFF. The CDR3 bases are TGTGCCAGCAGTTACGGACCGCAGGGCCGGGCTTTCTTT.

This clonotype was found a few times. The rearrangement joins TRBV11-2 to TRBJ2-1; 8 bases align to TRBD2. J gave up 5 bases and V 5 bases, and 2 bases lay outside the gene matches. Germline CDR1 is SGHAT and CDR2 is FQNNGV. The CDR3 spans 13 residues. CDR3: CASSAGLDNEQFF. For the CDR3, the DNA is TGTGCCAGCAGCGCGGGACTAGACAATGAGCAGTTCTTC. Complete variable domain (other parts from reference TRBV11-2 and TRBJ2-1): EAGVAQSPRYKIIEKRQSVAFWCNPISGHATLYWYQQILGQGPKLLIQFQNNGVVDDSQLPKDRFSAERLKGVDSTLKIQPAKLEDSAVYLCASSAGLDNEQFFGPGTRLTVL.

The V call is TRBV6-1, the J call TRBJ2-6, with a possible D match to TRBD1 (6 bases). Between the trimmed V and J ends, which lost 5 bases and 4 bases, there was a span of 15 bases. Per the germline V gene, CDR1 is MNHNS and CDR2 is SASEGT. CDR3 length: 16 residues. CDR3 nucleotide sequence: TGTGCCAGCAGTCCACTGAAGGGGGTGGGGGCCAACGTCCTGACTTTC. It encodes CASSPLKGVGANVLTF.